A few counts support the clone carrying this T cell receptor (beta chain). A single record per CDR3 protein comes from TCRdb applying MiXCR to the RACE reads. The sample carries 40,000 to 45,000 distinct CDR3 sequences, about 3.5% recorded once. This sample is part of a study of human T cells and chemical hapten exposure. The CDR3 totals 12 residues. The V end lost 5 bases, the J end lost 5 bases, and 7 bases lay between the germline ends. CDR1 and CDR2 from the germline V gene are SGHRS and YFSETQ. Documented time point: healthy volunteer bleed at 6 weeks. Unfractionated whole blood was the source from which total RNA was extracted.

The origin of this receptor is a human donor in good health. Some clones in this sample may be carry-over from other donors' samples. The chain combines TRBV5-1 with TRBJ1-4; weak D call: TRBD1 (5 bases). Sequencing was carried out using whole blood. DNA of the CDR3: TGCGCCAGCAGGCAGGGAAATGAAAAACTGTTTTTT. Translated: CASRQGNEKLFF.